Given below is one TCR beta chain in context. The data were obtained in a study of control samples from healthy donors and cancer patients. The data were produced by immunoSEQ multiplex PCR, yet TCRdb's version contains in-frame clones alone and is incomplete. The sample yields about 140,000 clones, about 90% seen once. The CDR3 is 14 residues long. Germline V gene sequence: CDR1 ENHRY, CDR2 SYGVKD. Trimming removed 7 bases at V and 6 bases at J, with 18 bases between. The V call is TRBV10-3, the J call TRBJ1-2; D is possibly TRBD1 (5 bases). Sequenced input: blood. The TCR was taken from a young man in good health. The CDR3 sequence: CAITEGTIGNGYTF. CDR3 DNA sequence: TGTGCCATCACCGAAGGGACCATCGGTAATGGCTACACCTTC.